This TCR beta chain appears in the sequencing data of a study of beta chain features in type 1 diabetes. Across the whole study: Across all samples, about 110,000,000 sorted cells were examined. Study-wide results and caveats: Within patients, naive, central memory and Treg TCRB repertoires seemed more similar than within healthy donors.

Every isolated RNA sample was fully reverse transcribed, so sequencing captured expressed TCRB transcripts. Sequencing used immunoSEQ multiplex PCR; TCRdb keeps in-frame clones, though not all of them. The repertoire holds more than 130,000 clones, 6.9% seen once, with roughly 1.5% in the top ten. The sample holds many counts of this clone. Its target is not known. The length of the CDR3 is 17 residues. Germline CDR1 reads LGHNA; CDR2 reads YSLEER. J was trimmed by 5 bases and V by 1 base; bases with no gene match: 11. The sequenced sample was central memory CD4+ T cells from blood. The receptor was isolated from a woman aged 25 to 39 in good health. The chain couples TRBV4-3 to TRBJ2-5; 9 bases fit TRBD1. The CDR3 region is CASSQGTGVLNHETQYF. The CDR3 DNA reads TGCGCCAGCAGCCAAGGGACAGGGGTCCTAAATCACGAGACCCAGTACTTC.